These 14 T cell receptor beta chains share one sample of origin, sequenced in a study of blood T cell repertoires in COVID-19. Measured with immunoSEQ multiplex PCR; TCRdb has only the in-frame clones, and not every one. The sample holds about 270,000 clones, approximately 90% seen once. The specimen sequenced was PBMCs or T cells enriched from blood (not recorded which). These receptors were collected from a woman aged 30 to 39 with acute COVID-19.

J is TRBJ1-2 and V is TRBV7-2, with a weak D call TRBD1 (6 bases). This CDR3 contains 16 residues. V was trimmed by 6 bases and J by 1 base, leaving 18 bases between them. The germline gives CDR1 SGHTA, CDR2 FQGNSA. CDR3: CASRHGQSGNNYGYTF. CDR3 nucleotides: TGTGCCAGCAGACACGGACAGTCAGGGAATAACTATGGCTACACCTTC.

The chain employs TRBV19 and TRBJ2-2; D is perhaps TRBD2 (6 bases). Per germline, CDR1 LNHDA and CDR2 SQIVND (reference sequence). The length of the CDR3 is 15 residues. V was pared by 3 bases and J by 3 bases, with 11 bases between. CDR3 nucleotide sequence: TGTGCCAGTAGTATCTCCGGGAGTCACACCGGGGAGCTGTTTTTT. This codes for CASSISGSHTGELFF.

The V gene is TRBV28, the J gene TRBJ2-7; maybe TRBD2 (6 bases). This CDR3 is 15 amino acids long. Between the trimmed V and J ends, which lost 4 bases and 3 bases, there was a span of 16 bases. The germline V gene encodes CDR1 MDHEN and CDR2 SYDVKM. CDR3 DNA sequence: TGTGCCAGCAGTTCCCCCGGAGGGCGGGACTACGAGCAGTACTTC. Translating it yields CASSSPGGRDYEQYF.

This sequence joins TRBV28 and TRBJ1-5, with a weak D call TRBD1 (5 bases). The V gene lost 4 bases and the J gene lost 4 bases, with 11 bases spanning the gap. Germline loops: CDR1 MDHEN, CDR2 SYDVKM. This CDR3 region has 14 residues. CDR3 region: CASSSADINQPQHF. The CDR3 region has the DNA TGTGCCAGCAGTTCCGCGGACATAAATCAGCCCCAGCATTTT.

V usage is TRBV19 and J usage is TRBJ2-3; tentative D call: TRBD1 (6 bases). Germline loops: CDR1 LNHDA, CDR2 SQIVND (reference sequence). Trimming shortened V by 6 bases and J by 4 bases, and 14 bases separated the two germline ends. The CDR3 extends over 14 amino acids. This CDR3 reads CASSVWDISDTQYF. The CDR3 DNA is TGTGCCAGTAGCGTCTGGGACATTTCAGATACGCAGTATTTT.

The chain employs TRBV5-1 and TRBJ2-7; a possible D gene is TRBD2 (6 bases). The V and J ends lost 0 bases and 4 bases respectively, with 14 bases between them. Germline assignment: CDR1 SGHRS and CDR2 YFSETQ. The CDR3 is made up of 15 amino acids. CDR3 sequence: CASSLDGTPPYEQYF. The CDR3 DNA reads as TGCGCCAGCAGCTTGGACGGGACTCCCCCGTACGAGCAGTACTTC.

The chain joins TRBV28 to TRBJ1-1; D may be TRBD1 (5 bases). CDR1 is MDHEN, CDR2 SYDVKM, per germline. The length of the CDR3 is 14 residues. Trimming stripped 4 bases from V and 5 bases from J, with 14 bases between. The CDR3, as DNA: TGTGCCAGCAGTTCCCCGGTAGGGGTAACTGAAGCTTTCTTT. Residues: CASSSPVGVTEAFF.

V gene TRBV6-5 combines with J gene TRBJ1-1; D uncertain. Germline CDR1 and CDR2: MNHEY and SVGAGI. The CDR3 spans 15 residues. Trimming removed 0 bases from V and 0 bases from J, with 8 bases in between. The CDR3 DNA reads as TGTGCCAGCAGTTACTCGAGTCCTTTGAACACTGAAGCTTTCTTT. It translates to CASSYSSPLNTEAFF.

The chain joins TRBV12-5 to TRBJ1-1; D is unclear. CDR1 is LGHNT, CDR2 FRNRAP, per germline. Trimming pared 5 bases from V and 1 base from J, leaving 17 bases between. This CDR3 contains 16 residues. This CDR3 reads CASGATPATGNTEAFF. DNA of the CDR3: TGTGCTAGTGGTGCAACCCCGGCAACGGGGAACACTGAAGCTTTCTTT.

This clone was detected a few times. V gene TRBV6-1 combines with J gene TRBJ2-2, with 10 nucleotides matching TRBD2. Germline V gives CDR1 MNHNS, CDR2 SASEGT. V shed 2 bases and J 5 bases; nucleotides not matched to a gene: 5. The CDR3 length is 16 residues. CDR3 residues: CASSESLAGATGELFF. The CDR3 nucleotides are TGTGCCAGCAGTGAATCTCTAGCGGGAGCGACCGGGGAGCTGTTTTTT.

The V call is TRBV7-6, the J call TRBJ2-3; D gene unclear. Trimming cost V 1 base and J 0 bases, with 5 bases left between them. This CDR3 spans 14 amino acids. Germline CDR1 is SGHVS and CDR2 is FNYEAQ. CDR3: CASSLGESTDTQYF. Here the CDR3 DNA reads TGTGCCAGCAGCTTAGGCGAGAGCACAGATACGCAGTATTTT.

This clone was picked up one time. The V call is TRBV2, the J call TRBJ2-3, with 10 positions matching TRBD2. Germline V CDR1 and CDR2: SNHLY, FYNNEI. V lost 3 bases, J lost 3 bases, and 3 bases stayed unmatched. The CDR3 is 15 residues long. The CDR3 nucleotides read TGTGCCAGCAGTGAGCTAGCGGGGGCGACAGATACGCAGTATTTT. Translating it yields CASSELAGATDTQYF.

This rearrangement joins TRBV27 to TRBJ2-1, with unresolved D. Germline CDR1 reads MNHEY; CDR2 reads SMNVEV (reference sequence). Trimming cost V 0 bases and J 8 bases, with 8 bases left between them. The CDR3 has 13 residues. The CDR3, as DNA: TGTGCCAGCAGTTTATCGGCCGATGATGAGCAGTTCTTC. As protein: CASSLSADDEQFF.

The chain uses TRBV30 and TRBJ2-4, with 11 bases that match TRBD2. This CDR3 is built from 14 residues. Germline assignment: CDR1 GTSNPN and CDR2 SVGIG (reference sequence). With 3 bases clipped from V and 5 bases from J, the junction kept 3 bases outside the gene matches. For the CDR3, the DNA is TGTGCCTGGAGCTTTAGCGGGAGGGAAAACATTCAGTACTTC. Its translation: CAWSFSGRENIQYF.